This is a list of T cell receptor beta chains from one sample in a study of T cell repertoires in cytomegalovirus infection. No antigen has been assigned to these receptors. One entry per CDR3 protein results from TCRdb running MiXCR on the reads. The table lists tens of thousands of distinct CDR3 sequences, around 34% of them singletons. The sample consisted of PBMCs, sequenced either directly or after in vitro stimulation (not recorded which). All receptors come from a human donor in good health (CMV status not recorded). Some clones in this sample may be carry-over from other donors' samples. Each CDR3 is given without its conserved first and last residue. The D gene is left open where the match is weak. Size is omitted from some rows. Given values are once, few, many or a class for expanded clones.

TRBV20-1	TRBJ2-3	NA	NA	SATSASATDTQY
TRBV7-6	TRBJ2-2	TRBD2	NA	ASTHTPAGRNTGELF
TRBV20-1	TRBJ2-1	TRBD2	NA	SAPSGSSYNEQF
TRBV6-1	TRBJ1-2	NA	NA	ASSSRFSTYGYT
TRBV12-3/TRBV12-4	TRBJ2-1	NA	NA	ASSINEQF
TRBV19	TRBJ2-1	TRBD1	few	ASSLNRGHEQF
TRBV5-5	TRBJ2-7	TRBD1	few	ASSSRDRGYEQY
TRBV28	TRBJ1-2	NA	NA	ASSRDNNGYT
TRBV20-1	TRBJ2-7	NA	NA	SAREGGSARSYEQY
TRBV28	TRBJ1-6	NA	NA	ASSLYRDTYNSPLH
TRBV7-9	TRBJ1-1	NA	NA	ASSSPGPIIEAF
TRBV12-3/TRBV12-4	TRBJ1-5	NA	NA	ASSSPPGAQH
TRBV6-5	TRBJ2-7	TRBD2	once	ASSSFPGLAGSREQY
TRBV10-2	TRBJ2-1	NA	NA	ASSAGPPGYNEQF
TRBV7-8	TRBJ2-1	NA	many	ASSLMREQF
TRBV29-1	TRBJ1-2	NA	few	SDNYGYT
TRBV9	TRBJ1-2	TRBD1	NA	ASSVQDRGNYGYT
TRBV7-6	TRBJ2-1	TRBD1	NA	ASSLLGYRGETYNEQF
TRBV6-6	TRBJ1-2	TRBD1	NA	ASAPGGESIYGYT
TRBV20-1	TRBJ2-7	TRBD1	once	SARNPGQGNEQY
TRBV19	TRBJ1-5	NA	NA	ASNQVSGNQPQH
TRBV12-3/TRBV12-4	TRBJ2-7	NA	few	ASSFRPIGHEQY